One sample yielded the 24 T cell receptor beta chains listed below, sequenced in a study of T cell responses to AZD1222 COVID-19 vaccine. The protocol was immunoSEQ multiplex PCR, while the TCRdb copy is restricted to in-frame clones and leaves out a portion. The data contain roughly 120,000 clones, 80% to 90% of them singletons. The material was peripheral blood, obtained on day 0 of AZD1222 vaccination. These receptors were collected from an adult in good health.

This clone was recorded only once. The CDR3 DNA reads as TGTGCCAGCGAGGGGGCGCGGAATTCACCCCTCCACTTT. Its translation: CASEGARNSPLHF. The chain combines TRBV5-5 with TRBJ1-6, with 7 nucleotides matching TRBD1. V shed 7 bases and J 7 bases; nucleotides not matched to a gene: 5. This CDR3 is 13 amino acids long. From germline, CDR1 is SGHKS and CDR2 YYEKEE (reference sequence).

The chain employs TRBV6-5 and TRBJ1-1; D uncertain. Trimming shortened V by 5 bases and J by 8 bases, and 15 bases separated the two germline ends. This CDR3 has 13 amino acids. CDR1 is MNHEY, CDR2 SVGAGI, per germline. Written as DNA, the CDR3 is TGTGCCAGCAGTCCACGTGACACCTGGGAAGCTTTCTTT. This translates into CASSPRDTWEAFF.

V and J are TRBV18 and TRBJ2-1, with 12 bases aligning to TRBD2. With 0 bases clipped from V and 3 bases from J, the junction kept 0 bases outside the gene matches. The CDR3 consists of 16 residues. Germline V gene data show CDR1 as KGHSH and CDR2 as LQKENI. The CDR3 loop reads CASSPPGLAGYNEQFF. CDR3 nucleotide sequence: TGTGCCAGCTCACCACCGGGACTAGCGGGCTACAATGAGCAGTTCTTC.

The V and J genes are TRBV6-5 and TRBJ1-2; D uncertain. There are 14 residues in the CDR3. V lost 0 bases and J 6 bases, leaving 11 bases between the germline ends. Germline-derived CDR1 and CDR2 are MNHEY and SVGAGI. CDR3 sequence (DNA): TGTGCCAGCAGTTACTCGATAGGTACGGATGGCTACACCTTC. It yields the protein CASSYSIGTDGYTF.

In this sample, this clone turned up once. The CDR3 region has the DNA TGTGCCAGCAGTGAACTAGCGGGGTCCTACAATGAGCAGTTCTTC. Encoded protein: CASSELAGSYNEQFF. The chain recombines TRBV6-1 with TRBJ2-1; 9 bases line up with TRBD2. Germline trimming cut 2 bases from V and 1 base from J; bases unmatched to any gene: 0. Germline V gene data show CDR1 as MNHNS and CDR2 as SASEGT. This CDR3 spans 15 amino acids.

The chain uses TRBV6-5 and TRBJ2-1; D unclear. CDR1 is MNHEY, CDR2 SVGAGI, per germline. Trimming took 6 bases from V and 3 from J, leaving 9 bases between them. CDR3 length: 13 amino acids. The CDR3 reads CASRVSFYNEQFF. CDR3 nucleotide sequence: TGTGCCAGCAGGGTCAGTTTCTACAATGAGCAGTTCTTC.

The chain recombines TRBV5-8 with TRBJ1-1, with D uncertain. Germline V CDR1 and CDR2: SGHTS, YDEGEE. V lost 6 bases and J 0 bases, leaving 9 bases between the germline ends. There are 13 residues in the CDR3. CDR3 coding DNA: TGTGCCAGCACCAACAACTTGAACACTGAAGCTTTCTTT. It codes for CASTNNLNTEAFF.

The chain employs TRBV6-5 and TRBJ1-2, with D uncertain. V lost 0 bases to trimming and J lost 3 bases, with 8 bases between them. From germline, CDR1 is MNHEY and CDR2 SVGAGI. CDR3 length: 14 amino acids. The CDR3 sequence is CASSYSASHYGYTF. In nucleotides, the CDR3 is TGTGCCAGCAGTTACTCGGCCAGCCACTATGGCTACACCTTC.

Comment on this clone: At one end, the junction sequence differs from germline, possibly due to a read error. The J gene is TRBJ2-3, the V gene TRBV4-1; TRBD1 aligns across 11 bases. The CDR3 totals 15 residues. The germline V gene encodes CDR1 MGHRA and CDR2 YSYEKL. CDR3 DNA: TGCGCCAGCAGCCAAGGGGGGACAGGGGGAGATTTTGGGGATTTT. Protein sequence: CASSQGGTGGDFGDF.

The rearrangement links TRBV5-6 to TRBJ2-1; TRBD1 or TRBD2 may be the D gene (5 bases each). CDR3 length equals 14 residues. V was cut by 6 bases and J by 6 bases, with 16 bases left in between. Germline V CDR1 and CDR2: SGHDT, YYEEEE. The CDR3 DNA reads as TGTGCCAGCAACCCCAGGGACCCCTCCAATGAGCAGTTCTTC. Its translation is CASNPRDPSNEQFF.

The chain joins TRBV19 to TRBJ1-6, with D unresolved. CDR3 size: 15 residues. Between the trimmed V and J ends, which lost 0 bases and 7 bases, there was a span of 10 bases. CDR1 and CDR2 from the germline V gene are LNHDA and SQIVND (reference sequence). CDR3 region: CASSIDRTPNSPLHF. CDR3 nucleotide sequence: TGTGCCAGTAGTATAGATCGCACCCCGAATTCACCCCTCCACTTT.

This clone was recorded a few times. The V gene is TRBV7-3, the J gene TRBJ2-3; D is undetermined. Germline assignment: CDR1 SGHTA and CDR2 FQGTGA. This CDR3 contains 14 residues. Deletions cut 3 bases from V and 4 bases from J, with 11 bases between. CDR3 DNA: TGTGCCAGCAGCTTCGGGTTGGCGGCAGATACGCAGTATTTT. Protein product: CASSFGLAADTQYF.

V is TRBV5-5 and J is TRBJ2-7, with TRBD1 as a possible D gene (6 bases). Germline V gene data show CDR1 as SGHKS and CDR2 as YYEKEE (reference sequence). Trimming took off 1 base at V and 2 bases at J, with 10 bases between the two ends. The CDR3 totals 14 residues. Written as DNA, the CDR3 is TGTGCCAGCAGCTTGTACAGGGTGCCCTACGAGCAGTACTTC. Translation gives CASSLYRVPYEQYF.

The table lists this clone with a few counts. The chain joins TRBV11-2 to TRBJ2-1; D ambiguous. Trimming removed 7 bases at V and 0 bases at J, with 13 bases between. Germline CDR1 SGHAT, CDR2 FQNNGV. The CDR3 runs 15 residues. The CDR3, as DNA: TGTGCCAGCACCACCGCTCTGTCCTCCTACAATGAGCAGTTCTTC. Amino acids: CASTTALSSYNEQFF.

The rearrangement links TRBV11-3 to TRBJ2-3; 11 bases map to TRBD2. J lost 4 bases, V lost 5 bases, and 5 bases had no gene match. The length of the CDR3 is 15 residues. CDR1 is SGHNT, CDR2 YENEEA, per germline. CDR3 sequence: CASSLAGGTADTQYF. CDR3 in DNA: TGTGCCAGCAGCCTAGCGGGAGGCACTGCAGATACGCAGTATTTT.

The DNA for the CDR3 is TGTGCCAGCAGCTTAAATAGCGGGTACACCGGGGAGCTGTTTTTT. Residues: CASSLNSGYTGELFF. The chain is built from TRBV7-8 and TRBJ2-2; 7 bases align to TRBD2. CDR1 is SGHVS and CDR2 is FQNEAQ in the germline V gene. Trimming cost V 2 bases and J 3 bases; bases outside gene matches: 3. The CDR3 is 15 amino acids. Together with reference TRBV7-8 and TRBJ2-2, the CDR3 gives the full variable domain: GAGVSQSPRYKVAKRGQDVALRCDPISGHVSLFWYQQALGQGPEFLTYFQNEAQLDKSGLPSDRFFAERPEGSVSTLKIQRTQQEDSAVYLCASSLNSGYTGELFFGEGSRLTVL.

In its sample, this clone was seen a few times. The CDR3 is CATSDLLAGGDTGELFF. CDR3 bases: TGTGCCACCAGTGATTTGCTAGCGGGGGGGGACACCGGGGAGCTGTTTTTT. The chain is built from TRBV24-1 and TRBJ2-2; 12 bases align to TRBD2. The CDR3 sequence is 17 residues long. Germline V gene sequence: CDR1 KGHDR, CDR2 SFDVKD. V dropped 0 bases and J dropped 3; count of bases not matched to a gene: 1.

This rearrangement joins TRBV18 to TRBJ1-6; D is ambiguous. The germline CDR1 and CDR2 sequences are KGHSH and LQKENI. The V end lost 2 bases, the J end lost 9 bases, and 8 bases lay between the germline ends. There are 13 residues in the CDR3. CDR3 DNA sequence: TGTGCCAGCTCACCAAAAGAACGTTCACCCCTCCACTTT. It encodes CASSPKERSPLHF.

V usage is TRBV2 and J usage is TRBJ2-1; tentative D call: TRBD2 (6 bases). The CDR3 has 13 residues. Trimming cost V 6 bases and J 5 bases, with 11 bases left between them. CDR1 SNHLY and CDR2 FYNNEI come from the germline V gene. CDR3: CASRDGLNNEQFF. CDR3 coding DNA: TGTGCCAGCAGAGACGGACTAAACAATGAGCAGTTCTTC.

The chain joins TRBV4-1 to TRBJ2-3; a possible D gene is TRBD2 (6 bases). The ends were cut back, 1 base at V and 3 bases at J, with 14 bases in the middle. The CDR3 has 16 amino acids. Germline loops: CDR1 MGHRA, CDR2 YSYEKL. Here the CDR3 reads CASSQGALGRTDTQYF. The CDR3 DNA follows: TGCGCCAGCAGCCAAGGAGCCCTAGGGAGGACAGATACGCAGTATTTT.

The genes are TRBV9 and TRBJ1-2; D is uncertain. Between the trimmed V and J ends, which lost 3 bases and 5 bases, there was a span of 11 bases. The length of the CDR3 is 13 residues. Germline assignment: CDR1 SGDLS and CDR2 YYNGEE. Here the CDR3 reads CASSGPRLYGYTF. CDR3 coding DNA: TGTGCCAGCAGCGGACCCAGGTTATATGGCTACACCTTC.

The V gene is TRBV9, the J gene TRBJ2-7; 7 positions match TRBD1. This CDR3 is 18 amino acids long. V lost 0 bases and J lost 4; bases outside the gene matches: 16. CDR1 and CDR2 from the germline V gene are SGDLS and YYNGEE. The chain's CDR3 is CASSVDPSPWGQYYEQYF. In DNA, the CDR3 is TGTGCCAGCAGCGTAGACCCCTCCCCTTGGGGACAGTATTACGAGCAGTACTTC.

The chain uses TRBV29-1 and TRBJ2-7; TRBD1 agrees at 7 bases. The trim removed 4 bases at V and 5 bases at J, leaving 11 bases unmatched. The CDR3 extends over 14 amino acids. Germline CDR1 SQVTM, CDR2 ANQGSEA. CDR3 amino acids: CSVVGWVGGNEQYF. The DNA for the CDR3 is TGCAGCGTTGTGGGGTGGGTAGGGGGCAACGAGCAGTACTTC.

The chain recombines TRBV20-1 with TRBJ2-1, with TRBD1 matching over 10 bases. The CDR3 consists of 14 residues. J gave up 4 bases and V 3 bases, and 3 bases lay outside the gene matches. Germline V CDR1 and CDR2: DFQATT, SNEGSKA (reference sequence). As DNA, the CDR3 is TGCAGTGCTAGTGGGGACAGGGGTTACAATGAGCAGTTCTTC. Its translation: CSASGDRGYNEQFF.